This paragraph reports one T cell receptor (beta chain). Its antigen is currently unknown. This record comes from a study of OX40 agonist ivuxolimab in advanced cancers. Study background: A mean age of roughly 62 years, range about 20 to 79, was recorded, and more than 80% were male.

Overall study findings and caveats: Expanded clones tended on average to be more numerous among CD8+ T cells than CD4+. At doses 0.1 to 3.0 mg/kg, CD4+ and CD8+ clones expanded.

After removal of 3 bases from V and 4 bases from J, the junction contained 8 bases not matched to a gene. Germline V gene lookup returns CDR1 GTSNPN and CDR2 SVGIG (reference sequence). This CDR3 has 14 residues. Using immunoSEQ multiplex PCR, the repertoire was profiled, and TCRdb retains in-frame clones only, with some absent. The sample has under 75,000 clones, about 89% seen once. Source: CD4+ or CD8+ T cells sorted from blood, taken in a trial of the OX40 agonist ivuxolimab. The receptor was derived from an adult with an advanced solid tumor such as melanoma, head and neck, liver or kidney cancer. The V call is TRBV30, the J call TRBJ1-2; TRBD1 matches at 7 bases. In nucleotides, the CDR3 is TGTGCCTGGAGCCCTGGACAGGTCCCCTATGGCTACACCTTC. This gives the protein CAWSPGQVPYGYTF.